This TCR beta chain was obtained from a study of cytotoxic CD8 clonotypes in ibrutinib-treated CLL. Looking at the study overall: Of a cohort that held roughly eleven relapsed/refractory and some 16 treatment-naive patients, around 17 were IGHV unmutated.

The table came from immunoSEQ multiplex PCR; TCRdb's copy has only in-frame clones and leaves some out. In the table there are approximately 350,000 clones, roughly 67% of which are singletons. Study-level findings and limits: Sampling times differed between sustained-remission and progressing patients. Stable or contracted on treatment, public clonotypes were also uncommon.

This CDR3 region has 14 residues. Germline V gives CDR1 MNHEY, CDR2 SVGAGI. V was pared by 6 bases and J by 0 bases, with 8 bases between. Comments on this clone: What it recognizes is unknown.

Genomic DNA for TCR beta libraries, around 2.1 micrograms, came from cryopreserved PBMCs. The genes are TRBV6-5 and TRBJ2-2; D unclear. The receptor comes from a human donor with chronic lymphocytic leukemia. Material: PBMCs, obtained after 36 months of ibrutinib treatment. CDR3 in amino acids: CASSAASNTGELFF. The DNA for the CDR3 is TGTGCCAGCAGCGCGGCTTCGAACACCGGGGAGCTGTTTTTT.